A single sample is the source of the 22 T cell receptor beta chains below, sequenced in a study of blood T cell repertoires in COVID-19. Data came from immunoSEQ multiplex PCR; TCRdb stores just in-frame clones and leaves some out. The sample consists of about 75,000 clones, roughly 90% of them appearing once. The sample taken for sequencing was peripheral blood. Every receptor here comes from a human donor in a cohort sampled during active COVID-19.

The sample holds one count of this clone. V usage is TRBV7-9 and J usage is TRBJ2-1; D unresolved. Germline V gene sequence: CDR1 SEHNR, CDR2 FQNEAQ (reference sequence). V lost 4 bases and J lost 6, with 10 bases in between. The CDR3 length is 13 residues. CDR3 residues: CASSYLNSNEQFF. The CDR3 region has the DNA TGTGCCAGCAGCTACCTAAACTCCAATGAGCAGTTCTTC.

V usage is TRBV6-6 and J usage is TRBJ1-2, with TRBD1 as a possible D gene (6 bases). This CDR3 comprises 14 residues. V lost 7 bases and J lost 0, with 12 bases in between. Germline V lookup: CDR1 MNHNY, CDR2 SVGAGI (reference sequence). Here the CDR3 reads CASKQGGSNYGYTF. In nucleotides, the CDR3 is TGTGCCAGCAAACAGGGTGGATCTAACTATGGCTACACCTTC.

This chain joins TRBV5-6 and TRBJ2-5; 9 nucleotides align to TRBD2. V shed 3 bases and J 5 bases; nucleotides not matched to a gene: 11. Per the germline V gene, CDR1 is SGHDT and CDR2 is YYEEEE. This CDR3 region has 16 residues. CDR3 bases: TGTGCCAGCAGCTCCCGGGCTAGCGGGAAGGGGGAGACCCAGTACTTC. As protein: CASSSRASGKGETQYF. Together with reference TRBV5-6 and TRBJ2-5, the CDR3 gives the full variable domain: DAGVTQSPTHLIKTRGQQVTLRCSPKSGHDTVSWYQQALGQGPQFIFQYYEEEERQRGNFPDRFSGHQFPNYSSELNVNALLLGDSALYLCASSSRASGKGETQYFGPGTRLLVL.

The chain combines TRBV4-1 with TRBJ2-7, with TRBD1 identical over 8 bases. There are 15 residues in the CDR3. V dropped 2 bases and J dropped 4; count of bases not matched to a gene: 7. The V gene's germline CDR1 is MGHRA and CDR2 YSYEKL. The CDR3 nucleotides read TGCGCCAGCAGCCAACTCACAGGGGGTGGTTACGAGCAGTACTTC. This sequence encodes CASSQLTGGGYEQYF.

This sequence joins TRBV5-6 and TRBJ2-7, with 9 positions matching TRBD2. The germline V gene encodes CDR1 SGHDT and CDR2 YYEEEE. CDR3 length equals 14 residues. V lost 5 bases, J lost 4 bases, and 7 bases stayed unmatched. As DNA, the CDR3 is TGTGCCAGCAGACGGAGCGGGGGGTCTTACGAGCAGTACTTC. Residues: CASRRSGGSYEQYF.

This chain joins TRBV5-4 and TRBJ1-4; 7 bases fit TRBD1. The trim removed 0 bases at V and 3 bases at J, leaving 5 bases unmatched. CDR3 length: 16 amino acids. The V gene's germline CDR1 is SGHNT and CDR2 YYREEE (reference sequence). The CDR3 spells CASSLEGGTANEKLFF. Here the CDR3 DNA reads TGTGCCAGCAGCTTGGAAGGGGGCACGGCTAATGAAAAACTGTTTTTT.

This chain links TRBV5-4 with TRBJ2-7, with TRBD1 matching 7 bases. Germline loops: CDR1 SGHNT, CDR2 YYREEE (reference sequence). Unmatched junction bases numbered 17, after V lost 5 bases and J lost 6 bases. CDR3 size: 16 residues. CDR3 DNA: TGTGCCAGCAGATCATTACAGGGGCGTCAGGAAGGCGAGCAGTACTTC. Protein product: CASRSLQGRQEGEQYF.

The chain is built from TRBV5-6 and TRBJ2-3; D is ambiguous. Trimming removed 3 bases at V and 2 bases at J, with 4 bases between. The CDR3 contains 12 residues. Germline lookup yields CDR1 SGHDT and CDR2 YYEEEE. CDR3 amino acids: CASSSYTDTQYF. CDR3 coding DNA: TGTGCCAGCAGCTCCTACACAGATACGCAGTATTTT.

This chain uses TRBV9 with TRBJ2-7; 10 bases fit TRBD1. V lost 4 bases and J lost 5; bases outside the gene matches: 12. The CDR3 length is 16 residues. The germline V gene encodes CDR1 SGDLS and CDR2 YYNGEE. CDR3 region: CASSLHSGTGVHEQYF. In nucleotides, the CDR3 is TGTGCCAGCAGCCTTCATTCGGGGACAGGGGTCCACGAGCAGTACTTC.

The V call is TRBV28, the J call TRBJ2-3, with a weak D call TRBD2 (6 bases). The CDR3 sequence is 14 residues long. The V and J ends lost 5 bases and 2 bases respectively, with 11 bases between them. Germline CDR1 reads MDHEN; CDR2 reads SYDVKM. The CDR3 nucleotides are TGTGCCAGCAGTAGGGGCGGGACCACAGATACGCAGTATTTT. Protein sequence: CASSRGGTTDTQYF.

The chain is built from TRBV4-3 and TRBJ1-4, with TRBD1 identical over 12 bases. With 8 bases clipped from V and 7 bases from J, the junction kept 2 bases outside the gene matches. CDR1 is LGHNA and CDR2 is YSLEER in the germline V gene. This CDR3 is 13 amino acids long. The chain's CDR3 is CASGTGGIEKLFF. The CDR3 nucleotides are TGCGCCAGCGGGACAGGGGGCATTGAAAAACTGTTTTTT.

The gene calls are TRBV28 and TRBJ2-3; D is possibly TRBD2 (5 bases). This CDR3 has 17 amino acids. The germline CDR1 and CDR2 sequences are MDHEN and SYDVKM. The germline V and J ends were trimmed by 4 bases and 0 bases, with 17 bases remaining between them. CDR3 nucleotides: TGTGCCAGCAGTTCCACGTCGGGGTCAGAGAGCACAGATACGCAGTATTTT. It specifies CASSSTSGSESTDTQYF.

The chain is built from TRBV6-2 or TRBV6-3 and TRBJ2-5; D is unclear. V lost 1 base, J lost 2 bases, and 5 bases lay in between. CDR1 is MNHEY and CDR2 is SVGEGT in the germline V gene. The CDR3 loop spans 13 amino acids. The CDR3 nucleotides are TGTGCCAGCAGTTACTTCGTGCAAGAGACCCAGTACTTC. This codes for CASSYFVQETQYF.

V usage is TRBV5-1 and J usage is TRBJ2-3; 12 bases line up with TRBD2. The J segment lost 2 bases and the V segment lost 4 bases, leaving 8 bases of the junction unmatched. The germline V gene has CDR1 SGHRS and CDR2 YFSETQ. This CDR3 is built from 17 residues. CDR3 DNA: TGCGCCAGCAGCCTCGGACTAGCGGGGCGCAACACAGATACGCAGTATTTT. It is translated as CASSLGLAGRNTDTQYF.

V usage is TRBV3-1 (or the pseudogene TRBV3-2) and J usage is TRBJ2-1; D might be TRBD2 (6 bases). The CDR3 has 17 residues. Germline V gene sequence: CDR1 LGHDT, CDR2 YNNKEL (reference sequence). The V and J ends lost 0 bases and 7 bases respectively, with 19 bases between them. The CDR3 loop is CASSQDSTTGRGNEQFF. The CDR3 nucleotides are TGTGCCAGCAGCCAAGACTCGACGACGGGGCGGGGAAATGAGCAGTTCTTC.

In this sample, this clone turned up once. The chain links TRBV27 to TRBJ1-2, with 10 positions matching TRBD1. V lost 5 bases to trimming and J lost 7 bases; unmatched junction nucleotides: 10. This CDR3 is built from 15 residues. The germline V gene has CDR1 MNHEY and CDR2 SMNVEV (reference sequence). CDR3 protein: CASSKPGQGRGGYTF. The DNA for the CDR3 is TGTGCCAGCAGTAAACCGGGACAGGGGAGAGGTGGCTACACCTTC.

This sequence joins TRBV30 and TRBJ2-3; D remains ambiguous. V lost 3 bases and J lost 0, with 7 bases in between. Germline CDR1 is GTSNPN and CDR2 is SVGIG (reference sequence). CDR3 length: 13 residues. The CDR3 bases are TGTGCCTGGAGACTCTCTAGCACAGATACGCAGTATTTT. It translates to CAWRLSSTDTQYF.

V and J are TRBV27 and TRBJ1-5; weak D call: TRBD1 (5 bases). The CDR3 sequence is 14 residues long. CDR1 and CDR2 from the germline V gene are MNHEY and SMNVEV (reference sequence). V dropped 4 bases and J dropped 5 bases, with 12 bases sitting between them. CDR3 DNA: TGTGCCAGCAGTTCGGCAGGGAATTATCAGCCCCAGCATTTT. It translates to CASSSAGNYQPQHF.

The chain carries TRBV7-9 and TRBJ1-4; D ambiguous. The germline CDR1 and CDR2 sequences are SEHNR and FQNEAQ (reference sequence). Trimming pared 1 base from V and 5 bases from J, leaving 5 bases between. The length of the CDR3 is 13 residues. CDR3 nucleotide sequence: TGTGCCAGCAGCTTAGGGGCCAATGAAAAACTGTTTTTT. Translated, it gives CASSLGANEKLFF.

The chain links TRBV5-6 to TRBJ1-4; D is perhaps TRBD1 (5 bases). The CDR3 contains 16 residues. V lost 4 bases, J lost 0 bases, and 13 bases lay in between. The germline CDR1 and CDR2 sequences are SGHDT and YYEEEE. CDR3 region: CASSRWTIPTNEKLFF. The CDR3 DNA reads TGTGCCAGCAGCCGGTGGACAATACCAACTAATGAAAAACTGTTTTTT.

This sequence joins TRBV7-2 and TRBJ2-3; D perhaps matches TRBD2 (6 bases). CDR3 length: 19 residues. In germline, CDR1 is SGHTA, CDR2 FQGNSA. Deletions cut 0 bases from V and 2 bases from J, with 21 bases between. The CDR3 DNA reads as TGTGCCAGCAGCTTAGCGCGGGTCGAGCGGGTACTTTACACAGATACGCAGTATTTT. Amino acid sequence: CASSLARVERVLYTDTQYF. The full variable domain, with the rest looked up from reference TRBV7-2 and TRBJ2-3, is GAGVSQSPSNKVTEKGKDVELRCDPISGHTALYWYRQSLGQGLEFLIYFQGNSAPDKSGLPSDRFSAERTGGSVSTLTIQRTQQEDSAVYLCASSLARVERVLYTDTQYFGPGTRLTVL.

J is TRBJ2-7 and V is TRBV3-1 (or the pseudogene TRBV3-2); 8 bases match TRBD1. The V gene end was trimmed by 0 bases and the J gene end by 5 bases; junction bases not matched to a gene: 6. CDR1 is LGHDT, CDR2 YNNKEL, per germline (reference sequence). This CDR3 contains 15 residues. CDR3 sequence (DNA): TGTGCCAGCAGCCAAGAGGGAGACAGGGGCAACGAGCAGTACTTC. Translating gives CASSQEGDRGNEQYF.